The clone carrying this T cell receptor beta chain was detected a few times. This CDR3 is 15 amino acids long. Trimming shortened V by 0 bases and J by 0 bases, and 10 bases separated the two germline ends. CDR1 and CDR2 from the germline V gene are SGHNT and YYREEE (reference sequence). This specimen belongs to a study of Ad26.COV2.S vaccination and SARS-CoV-2 variants. Profiled with immunoSEQ multiplex PCR; TCRdb holds only in-frame clones, not every one. The sample has about 680,000 clones; 89% are singletons. Noted treatment: 15 to 20 received Ad26.COV2.S at low or high dose, single or two shots; 5 received placebo; per-sample allocation not given. Material that was analyzed had been drawn on day 63 after the first vaccine or placebo injection. SARS-CoV-2 spike from the Wuhan strain was encoded by the vaccine, an Ad26 vector.

This specimen consisted of peripheral blood, obtained in a trial of Ad26.COV2.S vaccine versus placebo. J is TRBJ2-7 and V is TRBV5-4; D gene ambiguous. This sequence originates from a person aged 18-65 years who received the Ad26.COV2.S COVID-19 vaccine or a placebo. The CDR3 region is CASSLDTMSSYEQYF. In nucleotides, the CDR3 is TGTGCCAGCAGCTTGGATACGATGAGCTCCTACGAGCAGTACTTC.